This T cell receptor (beta chain) originates from a study of early T cells in non-severe SARS-CoV-2 infection. CDR1 DFQATT and CDR2 SNEGSKA come from the germline V gene (reference sequence). CDR3 length: 14 amino acids. J gave up 1 base and V 3 bases, and 2 bases lay outside the gene matches. Many counts were recorded for this clonotype. TCRdb re-called the 5' RACE reads through MiXCR, storing one row per CDR3 protein. Of tens of thousands of distinct CDR3 sequences listed, roughly 3.5% were seen once; the top ten hold roughly 5.7%. Sequencing used whole blood. The receptor was derived from an adult who was a healthcare worker with PCR-confirmed SARS-CoV-2 infection or an uninfected control (not recorded which). The chain employs TRBV20-1 and TRBJ2-3; 9 bases are shared with TRBD2. Written as DNA, the CDR3 is TGCAGTGCTAGCCCTAGCGGGGGCACAGATACGCAGTATTTT. It is translated as CSASPSGGTDTQYF.